The 3 T cell receptor beta chains reported below all come from one sample, sequenced in a study of blood T cell repertoires in COVID-19. The repertoire was sequenced with immunoSEQ multiplex PCR; TCRdb's copy has only in-frame clones and lacks some. The table records approximately 280,000 clones, approximately 84% of them present only once. Sequencing was carried out using peripheral blood. These receptor sequences come from a woman in her 30s who had recovered from COVID-19.

The V and J genes are TRBV19 and TRBJ1-5; D not resolved. There are 12 residues in the CDR3. Trimming stripped 7 bases from V and 2 bases from J, with 6 bases between. Germline CDR1 and CDR2: LNHDA and SQIVND (reference sequence). The CDR3 DNA sequence: TGTGCCAGTAAGCAGGGCAATCAGCCCCAGCATTTT. This codes for CASKQGNQPQHF.

The chain is built from TRBV4-1 and TRBJ2-7; D not certain. V was pared by 0 bases and J by 0 bases, with 9 bases between. The CDR3 runs to 15 residues. Germline V CDR1 and CDR2: MGHRA, YSYEKL. DNA of the CDR3: TGCGCCAGCAGCCAAGATCTTCACATCTCCTACGAGCAGTACTTC. Translating gives CASSQDLHISYEQYF.

The V gene is TRBV7-9, the J gene TRBJ1-1, with D uncertain. From germline, CDR1 is SEHNR and CDR2 FQNEAQ (reference sequence). CDR3 length: 12 residues. The V end lost 3 bases, the J end lost 1 base, and 3 bases lay between the germline ends. The CDR3 sequence is CASSFKNTEAFF. CDR3 bases: TGTGCCAGCAGCTTCAAGAACACTGAAGCTTTCTTT.